A selection of T cell receptor beta chains follows, all from one sample in a study of identical twins. MiXCR, applied by TCRdb to the 5' RACE reads, yields one record per CDR3 protein. Here the sample spans about 530,000 distinct CDR3 sequences, around 20% being singletons. These data are also associated with another study on yellow fever vaccine responses in identical twins.

Input material: CD4+ T cells sorted from blood. The origin of the receptors is a woman aged 18-29 years in good health. Both conserved end residues are part of each CDR3. A D gene is named only where the DNA matches it firmly. Size tells how often a clone was seen (once, few, many) or the class of an expanded clone, and some rows leave it out.

TRBV5-8	.	TRBJ1-2	TRBD1	CASSRRGDYGYTF	TGTGCCAGCAGTCGCAGGGGGGACTATGGCTACACCTTC
TRBV5-6	.	TRBJ2-7	TRBD2	CASSGGLADYEQYF	TGTGCCAGCAGCGGGGGACTAGCGGACTACGAGCAGTACTTC
TRBV29-1	few	TRBJ1-3	.	CSVEDRGGYSGNTIYF	TGCAGCGTTGAAGATCGTGGCGGATACTCTGGAAACACCATATATTTT
TRBV5-1	.	TRBJ2-2	TRBD2	CASSLLAGPNTGELFF	TGCGCCAGCAGCTTACTAGCGGGCCCGAACACCGGGGAGCTGTTTTTT
TRBV12-3/TRBV12-4	few	TRBJ2-5	.	CASSLVLGVGQETQYF	TGTGCCAGCAGTTTAGTATTGGGGGTAGGGCAAGAGACCCAGTACTTC
TRBV6-1	.	TRBJ1-1	.	CASSLSVATPGEAFF	TGTGCCAGCAGCCTATCTGTGGCTACCCCTGGGGAAGCTTTCTTT
TRBV5-1	few	TRBJ2-3	.	CASSLDGITVGDTQYF	TGCGCCAGCAGCTTGGATGGGATCACAGTTGGCGATACGCAGTATTTT
TRBV20-1	.	TRBJ2-4	.	CSAIPTVAKNIQYF	TGCAGTGCTATCCCGACAGTAGCCAAAAACATTCAGTACTTC
TRBV3-1	.	TRBJ1-3	.	CASSQDTAAPSSGNTIYF	TGTGCCAGCAGCCAAGATACAGCGGCCCCTAGCTCTGGAAACACCATATATTTT
TRBV4-1	.	TRBJ2-2	TRBD1	CASSQEGHRGISGELFF	TGCGCCAGCAGCCAAGAAGGGCACAGGGGGATTAGCGGGGAGCTGTTTTTT
TRBV24-1	few	TRBJ2-3	TRBD2	CATSGGLAGGTDTQYF	TGTGCCACCAGTGGTGGACTAGCGGGAGGCACAGATACGCAGTATTTT
TRBV12-5	.	TRBJ2-1	TRBD1	CASGSGQAFSPSYNEQFF	TGTGCTAGTGGTTCGGGACAGGCCTTTAGCCCTTCCTACAATGAGCAGTTCTTC
TRBV3-1	few	TRBJ2-1	TRBD2	CASSSRASGSFNEQFF	TGTGCCAGCAGCTCCCGTGCTAGCGGGAGCTTCAATGAGCAGTTCTTC
TRBV5-1	.	TRBJ2-1	.	CASSLARGGGRHEQFF	TGCGCCAGCAGCCTCGCCCGAGGGGGAGGGCGGCATGAGCAGTTCTTC
TRBV20-1	.	TRBJ2-4	TRBD2	CSANYPGTSGGSQYF	TGCAGTGCTAACTACCCCGGGACTAGCGGGGGAAGTCAGTACTTC
TRBV28	.	TRBJ2-2	TRBD1	CASSSYRGNTGELFF	TGTGCCAGCAGTTCCTACAGGGGAAACACCGGGGAGCTGTTTTTT
TRBV12-3/TRBV12-4	.	TRBJ2-1	TRBD1	CASTRTKTGDYNEQFF	TGTGCCAGCACCCGAACAAAGACAGGGGATTACAATGAGCAGTTCTTC
TRBV10-3	.	TRBJ2-5	.	CAISTGYVETQYF	TGTGCCATTTCGACGGGATATGTGGAGACCCAGTACTTC
TRBV3-1	few	TRBJ2-4	.	CASSQPLAGQNIQYF	TGTGCCAGCAGCCAACCCCTGGCGGGACAAAACATTCAGTACTTC
TRBV15	.	TRBJ2-7	.	CATQGLSSYEQYF	TGTGCCACCCAGGGATTAAGCTCCTACGAGCAGTACTTC
TRBV28	.	TRBJ2-2	.	CASSSSFGTPPNTGELFF	TGTGCCAGCAGTTCGTCGTTTGGGACACCACCGAACACCGGGGAGCTGTTTTTT